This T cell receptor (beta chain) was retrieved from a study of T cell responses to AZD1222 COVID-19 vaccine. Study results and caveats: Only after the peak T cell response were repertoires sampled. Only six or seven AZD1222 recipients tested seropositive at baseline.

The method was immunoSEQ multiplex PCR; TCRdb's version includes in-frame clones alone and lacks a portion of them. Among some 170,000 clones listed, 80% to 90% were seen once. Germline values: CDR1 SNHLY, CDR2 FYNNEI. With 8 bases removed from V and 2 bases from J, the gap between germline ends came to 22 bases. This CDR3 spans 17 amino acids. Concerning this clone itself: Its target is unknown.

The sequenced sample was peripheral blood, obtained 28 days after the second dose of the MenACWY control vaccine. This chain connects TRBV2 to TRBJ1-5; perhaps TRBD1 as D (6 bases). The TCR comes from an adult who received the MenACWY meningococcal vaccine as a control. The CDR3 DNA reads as TGTGCCAGCCGCGGGAACAGGGTCGGCATGGGCAATCAGCCCCAGCATTTT. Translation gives CASRGNRVGMGNQPQHF.